Below, 11 T cell receptor beta chains from the same sample are listed, as sequenced in a study of T cell changes during pregnancy in multiple sclerosis. The assay was immunoSEQ multiplex PCR, and TCRdb's table has in-frame clones only and misses some. In the table there are tens of thousands of clones, 85% to 95% of which are singletons. The starting material was peripheral blood, obtained in the first trimester of pregnancy. Every receptor here comes from a female donor with multiple sclerosis, enrolled in a pregnancy study.

The J gene is TRBJ1-6, the V gene TRBV7-2; tentatively, D is TRBD1 (6 bases). The CDR3 extends over 14 amino acids. V was cut by 5 bases and J by 6 bases, with 11 bases left in between. Per germline, CDR1 SGHTA and CDR2 FQGNSA. The CDR3 is CASSNREGNSPLHF. CDR3 DNA sequence: TGTGCCAGCAGCAACAGGGAGGGTAATTCACCCCTCCACTTT.

CDR3 nucleotides: TGTGCCAGCAGCCTCACCGCAGGGTCCGGTCGCACCGGGGAGCTGTTTTTT. Translated: CASSLTAGSGRTGELFF. The chain recombines TRBV5-4 with TRBJ2-2, with D possibly TRBD1 on 5 matching bases. Germline lookup yields CDR1 SGHNT and CDR2 YYREEE (reference sequence). The CDR3 has 17 residues. Trimming removed 4 bases at V and 4 bases at J, with 20 bases between.

This clone was observed once. The CDR3 DNA is TGTGCCATCACCAAGGGGCAGGGGGGTTCCGAGACCCAGTACTTC. The encoded protein is CAITKGQGGSETQYF. V and J are TRBV10-3 and TRBJ2-5, with D possibly being TRBD1 (7 bases). V dropped 7 bases and J dropped 5 bases, with 20 bases sitting between them. Germline CDR1 and CDR2: ENHRY and SYGVKD. The CDR3 contains 15 residues.

The chain has TRBV2 and TRBJ1-1; perhaps TRBD1 as D (5 bases). This CDR3 contains 11 residues. Germline values: CDR1 SNHLY, CDR2 FYNNEI. V was shortened by 10 bases and J by 8 bases, with 14 bases between the two germline ends. The CDR3 DNA is TGTGCCACTAGGGGAGGCAGAGAAGCTTTCTTT. Translating gives CATRGGREAFF.

The V call is TRBV7-6, the J call TRBJ2-7; TRBD2 aligns across 9 bases. Germline CDR1 is SGHVS and CDR2 is FNYEAQ. The CDR3 extends over 14 amino acids. V lost 4 bases, J lost 4 bases, and 5 bases stayed unmatched. The CDR3 sequence is CASSSGLAGYEQYF. The DNA for the CDR3 is TGTGCCAGCAGCTCGGGACTAGCCGGTTACGAGCAGTACTTC.

The V and J genes are TRBV29-1 and TRBJ1-1; D possibly corresponds to TRBD1 (6 bases). The germline gives CDR1 SQVTM, CDR2 ANQGSEA. V was clipped by 4 bases and J by 5 bases, with 17 bases between them. The CDR3 totals 14 residues. CDR3 protein: CSVGNRAAKTEAFF. The DNA for the CDR3 is TGCAGCGTTGGAAACAGGGCGGCCAAGACTGAAGCTTTCTTT.

The V and J genes are TRBV27 and TRBJ1-1; D is unresolved. CDR1 is MNHEY and CDR2 is SMNVEV in the germline V gene (reference sequence). CDR3 length: 13 amino acids. Trimming removed 5 bases from V and 1 base from J, with 8 bases in between. CDR3 DNA sequence: TGTGCCAGCAGTCACCGTAGGAACACTGAAGCTTTCTTT. This encodes CASSHRRNTEAFF.

This chain uses TRBV2 with TRBJ2-2; TRBD2 matches at 10 bases. CDR1 SNHLY and CDR2 FYNNEI come from the germline V gene. Losses at the gene ends were 5 bases for V and 1 base for J; bases not matched to a gene: 10. There are 18 residues in the CDR3. CDR3 in amino acids: CASSLVRIAGGNTGELFF. The CDR3 region has the DNA TGTGCCAGCAGTCTGGTGCGGATAGCGGGGGGGAACACCGGGGAGCTGTTTTTT.

Worth noting for this clone: At one end the junction does not follow the germline gene, possibly because of a read error. The rearrangement joins TRBV11-3 to TRBJ2-2, with TRBD2 as a possible D gene (5 bases). CDR3 length: 17 residues. Germline CDR1 and CDR2: SGHNT and YENEEA. The CDR3 reads CASSLERVDKNTGELFF. The CDR3, as DNA: TGTGCCAGCAGCCTAGAGAGGGTAGACAAGAACACCGGGGAGCTGTTTTTT.

This rearrangement joins TRBV18 to TRBJ2-1; possibly TRBD1 for D (6 bases). The CDR3 has 15 residues. Looked up from germline, CDR1 is KGHSH and CDR2 is LQKENI. The V end lost 6 bases, the J end lost 6 bases, and 18 bases lay between the germline ends. The CDR3 DNA follows: TGTGCCAGCTCGCCGGGGACAAAAGGATTCAATGAGCAGTTCTTC. Residues: CASSPGTKGFNEQFF.

This sequence joins TRBV6-1 and TRBJ2-1; 9 nucleotides match TRBD1. This CDR3 is 15 amino acids long. V gave up 3 bases and J gave up 3 bases; unmatched junction bases: 3. Germline values: CDR1 MNHNS, CDR2 SASEGT. The CDR3 is CASSDRGQGYNEQFF. In nucleotides, the CDR3 is TGTGCCAGCAGTGATAGGGGACAGGGCTACAATGAGCAGTTCTTC.